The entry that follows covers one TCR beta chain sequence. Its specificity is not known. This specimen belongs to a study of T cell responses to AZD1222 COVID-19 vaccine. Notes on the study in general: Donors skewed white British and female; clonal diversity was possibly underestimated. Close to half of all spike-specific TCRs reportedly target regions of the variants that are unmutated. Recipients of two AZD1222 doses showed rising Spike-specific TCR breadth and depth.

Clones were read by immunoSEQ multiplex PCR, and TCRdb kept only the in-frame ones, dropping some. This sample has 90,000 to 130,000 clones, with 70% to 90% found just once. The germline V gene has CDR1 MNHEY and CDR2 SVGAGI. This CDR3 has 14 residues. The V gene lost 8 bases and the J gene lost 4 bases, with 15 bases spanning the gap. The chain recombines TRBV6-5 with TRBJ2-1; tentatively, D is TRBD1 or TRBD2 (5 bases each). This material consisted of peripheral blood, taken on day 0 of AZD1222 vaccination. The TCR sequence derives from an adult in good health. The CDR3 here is CASDGWGSYNEQFF. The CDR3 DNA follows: TGTGCCAGCGATGGTTGGGGGTCTTACAATGAGCAGTTCTTC.